This T cell receptor beta chain was profiled in a study of control samples from healthy donors and cancer patients. Measured with immunoSEQ multiplex PCR; TCRdb has only the in-frame clones, and not every one. The table records some 89,000 clones, 86% of them present only once. The ends lost 5 bases at V and 0 bases at J; junction bases unmatched: 9. The CDR3 consists of 17 residues. Germline V gene sequence: CDR1 SGHVS, CDR2 FNYEAQ. The receptor was isolated from a man aged 25 to 40 in good health. The chain uses TRBV7-6 and TRBJ2-2, with 7 bases fitting TRBD2. Material: blood. The CDR3 region is CASSTRPGLSNTGELFF. CDR3 nucleotides: TGTGCCAGCAGCACCCGACCGGGACTATCGAACACCGGGGAGCTGTTTTTT.